A single sample is the source of the 17 T cell receptor beta chains below, sequenced in a study of control samples from healthy donors and cancer patients. Clones were sequenced by immunoSEQ multiplex PCR, and TCRdb holds only the in-frame ones, with some missing. This table holds about 120,000 clones, 92% found once. The sequencing input was blood. These receptors all stem from a man aged 18 to 30 in good health.

The V call is TRBV19, the J call TRBJ2-2, with 8 nucleotides matching TRBD1. This CDR3 has 18 residues. The junction had 13 bases not matched to a gene; V was cut back by 3 bases and J by 4 bases. Germline V CDR1 and CDR2: LNHDA, SQIVND (reference sequence). The CDR3 reads CASSMSSGNRGSTGELFF. CDR3 in DNA: TGTGCCAGTAGTATGAGTAGTGGGAACAGGGGGAGCACCGGGGAGCTGTTTTTT.

The chain carries TRBV11-2 and TRBJ2-7; 7 bases line up with TRBD2. The V gene's germline CDR1 is SGHAT and CDR2 FQNNGV. V dropped 1 base and J dropped 0; count of bases not matched to a gene: 0. The CDR3 extends over 14 amino acids. The CDR3 coding sequence is TGTGCCAGCAGCTTAGGGGGGGGCTCCTACGAGCAGTACTTC. Protein: CASSLGGGSYEQYF.

The rearrangement joins TRBV2 to TRBJ1-2, with D perhaps TRBD1 (5 bases). The CDR3 has 13 residues. CDR1 and CDR2 from the germline V gene are SNHLY and FYNNEI. Trimming cost V 3 bases and J 7 bases, with 12 bases left between them. CDR3 amino acids: CASSEAGRFGYTF. DNA for the CDR3: TGTGCCAGCAGTGAGGCAGGGCGTTTTGGCTACACCTTC.

This clone appeared a single time. This chain joins TRBV28 and TRBJ2-7; D is undetermined. Germline lookup yields CDR1 MDHEN and CDR2 SYDVKM. The CDR3 is 12 residues long. V lost 2 bases to trimming and J lost 0 bases, with 2 bases between them. The CDR3 reads CASSLSSYEQYF. CDR3 sequence (DNA): TGTGCCAGCAGTTTAAGCTCCTACGAGCAGTACTTC.

The rearrangement uses TRBV2 and TRBJ1-4; D is undetermined. There are 14 residues in the CDR3. The V gene's germline CDR1 is SNHLY and CDR2 FYNNEI. V gave up 6 bases and J gave up 7 bases, with 15 bases separating them. The CDR3 spells CASRSGTPSEKLFF. The CDR3 nucleotides are TGTGCCAGCAGGTCGGGCACCCCGTCTGAAAAACTGTTTTTT.

This clone was counted a single time. The chain links TRBV5-4 to TRBJ2-6, with TRBD1 matching over 7 bases. Germline V CDR1 and CDR2: SGHNT, YYREEE (reference sequence). The CDR3 spans 15 residues. The J segment lost 8 bases and the V segment lost 4 bases, leaving 9 bases of the junction unmatched. The CDR3 region is CASSHPLRGPNVLTF. CDR3 nucleotide sequence: TGTGCCAGCAGCCACCCTCTAAGGGGGCCCAACGTCCTGACTTTC.

The CDR3 here is CASRFDSNQPQHF. The DNA of the CDR3 is TGCGCCAGCAGATTCGACAGTAATCAGCCCCAGCATTTT. The gene calls are TRBV5-1 and TRBJ1-5, with D perhaps TRBD1 (5 bases). CDR3 length: 13 residues. V dropped 5 bases and J dropped 4 bases, with 10 bases sitting between them. Germline V lookup: CDR1 SGHRS, CDR2 YFSETQ.

V is TRBV6-2 or TRBV6-3 and J is TRBJ2-5; D is possibly TRBD2 (5 bases). V lost 6 bases and J 5 bases, leaving 7 bases between the germline ends. This CDR3 has 11 residues. CDR1 MNHEY and CDR2 SVGEGT come from the germline V gene. The CDR3 DNA reads as TGTGCCAGCAGCTCGGGGGAGACCCAGTACTTC. Protein product: CASSSGETQYF.

This clone was recorded once. V is TRBV9 and J is TRBJ2-2; 12 nucleotides match TRBD2. Germline assignment: CDR1 SGDLS and CDR2 YYNGEE. The CDR3 runs 15 residues. J was trimmed by 5 bases and V by 3 bases; bases with no gene match: 2. Written as DNA, the CDR3 is TGTGCCAGCAGCGCGACTAGCGGGGGAACCGGGGAGCTGTTTTTT. It codes for CASSATSGGTGELFF.

CDR3 sequence reads: CASSFMDIEFANTGELFF. The CDR3 DNA follows: TGTGCCAGCAGCTTTATGGACATAGAATTCGCGAACACCGGGGAGCTGTTTTTT. The V and J genes are TRBV7-6 and TRBJ2-2, with TRBD1 as a possible D gene (5 bases). The CDR3 sequence is 18 residues long. Germline CDR1 SGHVS, CDR2 FNYEAQ. Trimming shortened V by 3 bases and J by 0 bases, and 17 bases separated the two germline ends.

This clone appeared once. This rearrangement joins TRBV3-1 (or the pseudogene TRBV3-2) to TRBJ2-1, with 7 bases lining up with TRBD2. V lost 6 bases to trimming and J lost 0 bases; unmatched junction nucleotides: 11. The CDR3 runs 17 residues. CDR1 and CDR2 from the germline V gene are LGHDT and YNNKEL (reference sequence). As DNA, the CDR3 is TGTGCCAGCAGTCCCGGGACTACCACCTCCTCCTACAATGAGCAGTTCTTC. It yields the protein CASSPGTTTSSYNEQFF.

The V call is TRBV5-1, the J call TRBJ1-1; D uncertain. This CDR3 spans 14 amino acids. V was shortened by 0 bases and J by 1 base, with 7 bases between the two germline ends. Germline V lookup: CDR1 SGHRS, CDR2 YFSETQ. The DNA of the CDR3 is TGCGCCAGCAGCTTGGAGGCAGGGAACACTGAAGCTTTCTTT. It is translated as CASSLEAGNTEAFF.

The V gene is TRBV7-9, the J gene TRBJ1-2; D not resolved. Germline V gene lookup returns CDR1 SEHNR and CDR2 FQNEAQ (reference sequence). Deletions cut 5 bases from V and 7 bases from J, with 8 bases between. CDR3 length: 11 residues. The CDR3 sequence: CASSDGGGYTF. The CDR3 nucleotides read TGTGCCAGCAGCGATGGAGGTGGCTACACCTTC.

This clone was counted once. The chain has TRBV7-9 and TRBJ1-6; D is perhaps TRBD1 (5 bases). The V end was cut by 7 bases, the J end by 3 bases, with 13 bases between. This CDR3 spans 15 amino acids. CDR1 is SEHNR, CDR2 FQNEAQ, per germline (reference sequence). The chain's CDR3 is CASTQQDHYNSPLHF. CDR3 bases: TGTGCCAGCACTCAACAGGATCACTATAATTCACCCCTCCACTTT.

This clone came up once. The chain couples TRBV9 to TRBJ1-2, with 7 bases aligning to TRBD1. Germline V gene lookup returns CDR1 SGDLS and CDR2 YYNGEE. This CDR3 has 15 residues. V was pared by 2 bases and J by 3 bases, with 7 bases of the junction left unmatched. For the CDR3, the DNA is TGTGCCAGCAGCGTTAGCCCGCAGGGGGACTATGGCTACACCTTC. Translation gives CASSVSPQGDYGYTF.

The chain combines TRBV3-1 (or the pseudogene TRBV3-2) with TRBJ2-2; D possibly corresponds to TRBD1 (6 bases). Germline-derived CDR1 and CDR2 are LGHDT and YNNKEL (reference sequence). The CDR3 totals 19 residues. V was shortened by 2 bases and J by 2 bases, with 21 bases between the two germline ends. CDR3 loop: CASSQLTGNGGRNTGELFF. In DNA, the CDR3 is TGTGCCAGCAGCCAACTAACAGGGAACGGCGGCCGAAACACCGGGGAGCTGTTTTTT.

V is TRBV29-1 and J is TRBJ2-1; TRBD1 matches at 8 bases. There are 14 residues in the CDR3. Germline trimming cut 5 bases from V and 8 bases from J; bases unmatched to any gene: 11. Germline CDR1 is SQVTM and CDR2 is ANQGSEA. In nucleotides, the CDR3 is TGCAGCGTTCCGGGACAGGACCGCTTCGATGAGCAGTTCTTC. This gives the protein CSVPGQDRFDEQFF.